The 11 T cell receptor beta chains listed next were all sequenced from one sample in a study of early T cells in non-severe SARS-CoV-2 infection. From the 5' RACE reads, TCRdb called clonotypes with MiXCR, one entry per CDR3 protein. The profile covers tens of thousands of distinct CDR3 sequences, with around 10% appearing a single time and more than 3% taken by the ten largest. This sample comprised whole blood, obtained at baseline. The receptors come from an adult who was a healthcare worker with PCR-confirmed SARS-CoV-2 infection or an uninfected control (not recorded which).

The chain is built from TRBV2 and TRBJ1-5; a weak D match, TRBD1 (5 bases). Germline V lookup: CDR1 SNHLY, CDR2 FYNNEI. The CDR3 length is 14 residues. The V and J ends lost 6 bases and 4 bases respectively, with 13 bases between them. The CDR3 DNA follows: TGTGCCAGCAGCCAATGGGGCTCTAATCAGCCCCAGCATTTT. It is translated as CASSQWGSNQPQHF.

The CDR3 reads CSVLSGTADSPLHF. In DNA, the CDR3 is TGCAGCGTCCTATCCGGGACAGCGGATTCACCCCTCCACTTT. The V call is TRBV29-1, the J call TRBJ1-6, with 7 bases lining up with TRBD1. V lost 6 bases, J lost 8 bases, and 10 bases stayed unmatched. In germline, CDR1 is SQVTM, CDR2 ANQGSEA. The CDR3 spans 14 residues.

This clonotype was detected ten times or more. V and J are TRBV6-2 or TRBV6-3 and TRBJ1-1; no definite D call. V shed 2 bases and J shed 4 bases, with 5 bases lying between them. CDR1 MNHEY and CDR2 SVGEGT come from the germline V gene. The CDR3 consists of 12 residues. Here the CDR3 reads CASSYGRTEAFF. CDR3 DNA sequence: TGTGCCAGCAGTTACGGGCGCACTGAAGCTTTCTTT.

This clonotype was counted a single time. J is TRBJ2-7 and V is TRBV20-1, with 12 bases fitting TRBD2. The J segment lost 2 bases and the V segment lost 6 bases, leaving 5 bases of the junction unmatched. The germline V gene has CDR1 DFQATT and CDR2 SNEGSKA (reference sequence). The CDR3 is 14 amino acids. The CDR3 reads CSARTSGDPYEQYF. In DNA, the CDR3 is TGCAGTGCAAGGACTAGCGGGGATCCCTACGAGCAGTACTTC.

The rearrangement joins TRBV19 to TRBJ2-7; 9 bases line up with TRBD1. Trimming removed 5 bases from V and 0 bases from J; junction bases left unmatched: 5. The CDR3 sequence is 15 residues long. CDR1 and CDR2 (germline): LNHDA, SQIVND (reference sequence). CDR3 nucleotide sequence: TGTGCCAGTAGTGCCGGGACAGGGAGCTCCTACGAGCAGTACTTC. This gives the protein CASSAGTGSSYEQYF.

This clonotype was observed a few times. This chain links TRBV7-9 with TRBJ2-5; no clear D. This CDR3 has 16 amino acids. CDR1 and CDR2 from the germline V gene are SEHNR and FQNEAQ (reference sequence). V was shortened by 6 bases and J by 2 bases, with 19 bases between the two germline ends. The CDR3 loop reads CASSSSRLADQETQYF. The CDR3 DNA reads as TGTGCCAGCAGTTCCTCTCGGCTGGCAGATCAAGAGACCCAGTACTTC.

This clonotype came up a few times. The V call is TRBV19, the J call TRBJ2-5; 8 bases line up with TRBD2. The CDR3 extends over 12 amino acids. The V gene's germline CDR1 is LNHDA and CDR2 SQIVND (reference sequence). Germline trimming cut 3 bases from V and 13 bases from J; bases unmatched to any gene: 7. The CDR3 spells CASSILGRERYF. For the CDR3, the DNA is TGTGCCAGTAGTATCCTCGGGAGGGAAAGGTACTTC.

This clonotype was seen many times. The CDR3 loop is CASSLEAGVYNEQFF. In nucleotides, the CDR3 is TGTGCCAGCAGCTTAGAAGCGGGAGTCTACAATGAGCAGTTCTTC. The chain has TRBV7-6 and TRBJ2-1; the match to TRBD2 covers 8 bases. Per germline, CDR1 SGHVS and CDR2 FNYEAQ. Trimming at V came to 1 base and at J to 3 bases, leaving 2 bases not matched to a gene. The CDR3 length is 15 residues.

This clonotype was recorded a few times. The rearrangement joins TRBV7-9 to TRBJ2-2; 8 bases line up with TRBD2. The CDR3 is made up of 17 amino acids. With 5 bases clipped from V and 5 bases from J, the junction kept 13 bases outside the gene matches. CDR1 and CDR2 (germline): SEHNR, FQNEAQ (reference sequence). In DNA form, the CDR3 reads TGTGCCAGCAGCGATGGGATAGCGGGAAAGTGGACCGGGGAGCTGTTTTTT. It encodes CASSDGIAGKWTGELFF.

The genes are TRBV5-1 and TRBJ2-2; no clear D. Trimming pared 0 bases from V and 3 bases from J, leaving 6 bases between. In germline, CDR1 is SGHRS, CDR2 YFSETQ. The CDR3 spans 14 residues. CDR3 in amino acids: CASSLAADTGELFF. The CDR3, as DNA: TGCGCCAGCAGCTTGGCCGCGGACACCGGGGAGCTGTTTTTT. Combining the CDR3 with reference TRBV5-1 and TRBJ2-2 gives the whole variable domain KAGVTQTPRYLIKTRGQQVTLSCSPISGHRSVSWYQQTPGQGLQFLFEYFSETQRNKGNFPGRFSGRQFSNSRSEMNVSTLELGDSALYLCASSLAADTGELFFGEGSRLTVL.

In its sample, this clonotype was seen many times. This chain uses TRBV11-2 with TRBJ2-5, with D possibly TRBD1 on 7 matching bases. With 7 bases removed from V and 2 bases from J, the gap between germline ends came to 20 bases. CDR1 SGHAT and CDR2 FQNNGV come from the germline V gene. The CDR3 length is 16 residues. CDR3 loop: CASNPGAGGRQETQYF. CDR3 coding DNA: TGTGCCAGCAACCCCGGGGCAGGGGGGAGGCAAGAGACCCAGTACTTC.